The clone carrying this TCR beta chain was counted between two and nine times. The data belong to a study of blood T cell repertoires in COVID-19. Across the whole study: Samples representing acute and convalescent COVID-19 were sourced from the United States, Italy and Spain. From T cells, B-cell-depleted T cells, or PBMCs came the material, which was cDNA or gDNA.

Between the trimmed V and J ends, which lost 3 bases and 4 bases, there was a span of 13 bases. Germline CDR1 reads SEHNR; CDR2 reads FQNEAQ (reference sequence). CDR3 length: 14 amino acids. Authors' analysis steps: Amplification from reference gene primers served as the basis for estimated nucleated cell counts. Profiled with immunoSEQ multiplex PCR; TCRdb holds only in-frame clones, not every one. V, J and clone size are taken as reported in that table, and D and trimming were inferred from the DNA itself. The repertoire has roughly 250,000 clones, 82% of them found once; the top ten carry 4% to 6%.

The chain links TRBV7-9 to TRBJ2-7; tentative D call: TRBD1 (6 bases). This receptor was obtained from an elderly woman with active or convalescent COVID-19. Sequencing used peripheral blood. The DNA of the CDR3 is TGTGCCAGCAGCTTTAACAGGGTAGGATACGAGCAGTACTTC. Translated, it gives CASSFNRVGYEQYF.